Below are 18 T cell receptor beta chains sequenced from a single sample in a study of CD8+CD57+ T cells in acquired aplastic anemia. Template material for TCR beta VDJ and CDR3 profiling consisted of genomic DNA. TCRdb redid the calling of the reads with MiXCR, one entry per CDR3 protein. The sample lists about 81,000 distinct CDR3 sequences; roughly half were seen once. What was sequenced was sorted CD4+, CD8+, or CD8+CD57+ T cells (not recorded which) from PBMCs. The receptor set was obtained from a human donor in good health, serving as a control.

This clonotype was recorded at least ten times. The chain has TRBV12-3 or TRBV12-4 and TRBJ2-5; 8 bases fit TRBD2. V shed 6 bases, J shed 4 bases, and the junction held 4 bases outside the gene matches. The CDR3 totals 13 residues. Here the CDR3 reads CASRPAGVETQYF. In nucleotides, the CDR3 is TGTGCCAGCAGACCAGCGGGGGTAGAGACCCAGTACTTC.

The CDR3 reads CASKEVYRWNTEAFF. CDR3 nucleotides: TGTGCCAGTAAGGAGGTATACCGGTGGAACACTGAAGCTTTCTTT. The V and J genes are TRBV19 and TRBJ1-1, with unresolved D. Germline V CDR1 and CDR2: LNHDA, SQIVND (reference sequence). Trimming shortened V by 7 bases and J by 1 base, and 16 bases separated the two germline ends. The CDR3 extends over 15 amino acids.

This clonotype has a count of ten or more. The chain carries TRBV25-1 and TRBJ2-3; no definite D call. Trimming took off 5 bases at V and 1 base at J, with 7 bases between the two ends. The CDR3 covers 13 residues. The V gene's germline CDR1 is MGHDK and CDR2 SYGVNS. The CDR3 DNA is TGTGCCAGCAGTCCTCGCCGCACAGATACGCAGTATTTT. It codes for CASSPRRTDTQYF. Based on the CDR3 plus reference TRBV25-1 and TRBJ2-3, the full variable domain is EADIYQTPRYLVIGTGKKITLECSQTMGHDKMYWYQQDPGMELHLIHYSYGVNSTEKGDLSSESTVSRIRTEHFPLTLESARPSHTSQYLCASSPRRTDTQYFGPGTRLTVL.

This clonotype was observed many times. The chain combines TRBV19 with TRBJ1-1, with TRBD1 matching over 9 bases. Losses at the gene ends were 6 bases for V and 0 bases for J; bases not matched to a gene: 5. The CDR3 has 15 residues. CDR1 LNHDA and CDR2 SQIVND come from the germline V gene (reference sequence). The CDR3: CASSGQGLMNTEAFF. The DNA for the CDR3 is TGTGCCAGTAGCGGACAGGGGCTTATGAACACTGAAGCTTTCTTT.

This clonotype was found many times. This chain links TRBV2 with TRBJ2-1; 7 positions agree with TRBD1. The ends lost 3 bases at V and 2 bases at J; junction bases unmatched: 7. This CDR3 region has 16 residues. The germline CDR1 and CDR2 sequences are SNHLY and FYNNEI. The CDR3: CASSDHGQAAYNEQFF. CDR3 in DNA: TGTGCCAGCAGTGACCATGGACAGGCGGCCTACAATGAGCAGTTCTTC.

Only a few counts were recorded for this clonotype. The chain carries TRBV9 and TRBJ2-1, with D possibly matching TRBD2 (6 bases). The CDR3 consists of 14 residues. Germline V gene data show CDR1 as SGDLS and CDR2 as YYNGEE. V was trimmed by 4 bases and J by 7 bases, leaving 15 bases between them. CDR3 in amino acids: CASSLAGLTNEQFF. The CDR3 DNA is TGTGCCAGCAGCCTTGCCGGACTAACGAATGAGCAGTTCTTC.

A few counts support this clonotype. V is TRBV10-3 and J is TRBJ1-5, with D unclear. Germline-derived CDR1 and CDR2 are ENHRY and SYGVKD. The CDR3 length is 10 residues. V lost 3 bases to trimming and J lost 9 bases, with 3 bases between them. For the CDR3, the DNA is TGTGCCATCAGTGATAGGCCCCAGCATTTT. Translation: CAISDRPQHF.

This clonotype was picked up many times. The gene calls are TRBV24-1 and TRBJ2-3; tentatively, D is TRBD1 (5 bases). Trimming removed 2 bases from V and 5 bases from J, with 7 bases in between. The CDR3 has 13 residues. The germline V gene encodes CDR1 KGHDR and CDR2 SFDVKD. The CDR3 is CATSDSRGDTQYF. DNA for the CDR3: TGTGCCACCAGTGATTCAAGGGGAGATACGCAGTATTTT.

The gene calls are TRBV6-5 and TRBJ1-5, with no clear D. There are 15 residues in the CDR3. Germline CDR1 MNHEY, CDR2 SVGAGI. Trimming shortened V by 0 bases and J by 1 base, and 7 bases separated the two germline ends. The CDR3 DNA reads TGTGCCAGCAGTTACTCGGGCAGCAGCAATCAGCCCCAGCATTTT. Residues: CASSYSGSSNQPQHF.

The V call is TRBV4-1, the J call TRBJ1-2, with TRBD1 as a possible D gene (6 bases). Deletions cut 0 bases from V and 6 bases from J, with 8 bases between. From germline, CDR1 is MGHRA and CDR2 YSYEKL. This CDR3 contains 13 residues. The DNA for the CDR3 is TGCGCCAGCAGCCAAGAAGGGGGGAATGGCTACACCTTC. Translation: CASSQEGGNGYTF.

Comments on this clonotype: As the CDR3 is not closed by the conserved phenylalanine or tryptophan, this likely results from a read error. It is unclear where the CDR3 begins or ends on the DNA, so no DNA is shown, and the CDR3 is as TCRdb lists it. This chain links TRBV2 with TRBJ2-7. Germline CDR1 reads SNHLY; CDR2 reads FYNNEI. A total of 8 residues make up the CDR3, ends included. The CDR3 loop reads CASSATAT.

The chain joins TRBV6-5 to TRBJ2-7; D remains unclear. Looked up from germline, CDR1 is MNHEY and CDR2 is SVGAGI. Trimming shortened V by 2 bases and J by 3 bases, and 11 bases separated the two germline ends. The CDR3 sequence is 14 residues long. The CDR3 nucleotides are TGTGCCAGCAGTTACACAACACAAGGCTACGAGCAGTACTTC. Protein product: CASSYTTQGYEQYF.

The chain joins TRBV25-1 to TRBJ2-3, with D maybe TRBD1 (6 bases). The CDR3 sequence is 16 residues long. Germline loops: CDR1 MGHDK, CDR2 SYGVNS. V lost 1 base and J lost 1, with 12 bases in between. In DNA, the CDR3 is TGTGCCAGCAGTGAATCATCCCGACAGGGCACAGATACGCAGTATTTT. This gives the protein CASSESSRQGTDTQYF. The full variable domain, with the rest looked up from reference TRBV25-1 and TRBJ2-3, is EADIYQTPRYLVIGTGKKITLECSQTMGHDKMYWYQQDPGMELHLIHYSYGVNSTEKGDLSSESTVSRIRTEHFPLTLESARPSHTSQYLCASSESSRQGTDTQYFGPGTRLTVL.

This chain joins TRBV10-3 and TRBJ2-3; TRBD2 aligns across 7 bases. Per germline, CDR1 ENHRY and CDR2 SYGVKD. The CDR3 loop spans 16 amino acids. With 3 bases clipped from V and 3 bases from J, the junction kept 9 bases outside the gene matches. DNA of the CDR3: TGTGCCATCAGTGAATCAGCGGGAAGGGGTACAGATACGCAGTATTTT. Translation: CAISESAGRGTDTQYF.

V is TRBV20-1 and J is TRBJ2-7, with 12 bases matching TRBD1. The germline CDR1 and CDR2 sequences are DFQATT and SNEGSKA (reference sequence). Trimming took 6 bases from V and 4 from J; bases not matched to a gene: 10. The CDR3 loop spans 15 amino acids. Here the CDR3 reads CSASSPGQGAYEQYF. The CDR3 nucleotides are TGCAGTGCCAGCAGTCCGGGACAGGGGGCTTACGAGCAGTACTTC.

In this sample, this clonotype turned up a few times. V is TRBV19 and J is TRBJ2-7; no firm D call. The germline V and J ends were trimmed by 5 bases and 4 bases, with 6 bases remaining between them. The V gene's germline CDR1 is LNHDA and CDR2 SQIVND (reference sequence). The CDR3 runs 11 residues. Written as DNA, the CDR3 is TGTGCCAGTAGTTACGGGTACGAGCAGTACTTC. Protein sequence: CASSYGYEQYF.

This chain connects TRBV11-3 to TRBJ1-1, with TRBD1 matching 9 bases. V was pared by 5 bases and J by 8 bases, with 9 bases of the junction left unmatched. CDR1 and CDR2 (germline): SGHNT, YENEEA. This CDR3 is 14 amino acids long. The CDR3 nucleotides are TGTGCCAGCAGCCATAGATCCGGGACAGGGGAAGCTTTCTTT. Translated: CASSHRSGTGEAFF.

This clonotype appeared a few times. This chain links TRBV19 with TRBJ1-2; the match to TRBD1 covers 8 bases. The CDR3 extends over 13 amino acids. Germline CDR1 LNHDA, CDR2 SQIVND (reference sequence). V lost 5 bases and J lost 8; bases outside the gene matches: 7. CDR3 amino acids: CASSVTGVSGYTF. The CDR3 region has the DNA TGTGCCAGTAGTGTGACAGGGGTATCAGGCTACACCTTC.